This is a list of T cell receptor beta chains from one sample in a study of cytomegalovirus exposure and HLA in healthy donors. Clones were read by immunoSEQ multiplex PCR, and TCRdb kept only the in-frame ones, dropping some. The table lists about 60,000 clones, 77% of them singletons. The source material was PBMCs. These receptors were collected from a female donor in good health and CMV-seronegative. CDR3s include the opening cysteine and the closing phenylalanine or tryptophan. Each record gives: D gene, V gene, J gene, clone size, CDR3 protein, CDR3 DNA. The D gene is left open where the match is weak. For some rows the clone size is stated as once, few or many, or as a class when expanded; others skip it.

d_gene: TRBD2; v_gene: TRBV6-1; j_gene: TRBJ2-1; abundance: NA; CDR3aa: CASRSGTSGNNEQFF; CDR3nt: TGTGCCAGCAGGTCCGGGACTAGCGGAAACAATGAGCAGTTCTTC
d_gene: NA; v_gene: TRBV7-9; j_gene: TRBJ2-3; abundance: NA; CDR3aa: CASRHNREASDTQYF; CDR3nt: TGTGCCAGCCGTCATAACAGGGAAGCGTCAGATACGCAGTATTTT
d_gene: TRBD1; v_gene: TRBV7-3; j_gene: TRBJ2-2; abundance: NA; CDR3aa: CASSLNRDRSNTGELFF; CDR3nt: TGTGCCAGCAGCTTAAACAGGGACAGGTCGAACACCGGGGAGCTGTTTTTT
d_gene: NA; v_gene: TRBV9; j_gene: TRBJ1-1; abundance: NA; CDR3aa: CASSVVGANTEAFF; CDR3nt: TGTGCCAGCAGCGTAGTCGGAGCGAACACTGAAGCTTTCTTT
d_gene: NA; v_gene: TRBV5-1; j_gene: TRBJ2-3; abundance: NA; CDR3aa: CASSLPGSTDTQYF; CDR3nt: TGCGCCAGCAGCTTGCCAGGGAGCACAGATACGCAGTATTTT
d_gene: NA; v_gene: TRBV28; j_gene: TRBJ2-3; abundance: NA; CDR3aa: CASSSGLLTDTQYF; CDR3nt: TGTGCCAGCAGTTCGGGACTCCTCACAGATACGCAGTATTTT
d_gene: TRBD1; v_gene: TRBV9; j_gene: TRBJ2-7; abundance: NA; CDR3aa: CASSVVDRAGEQYF; CDR3nt: TGTGCCAGCAGCGTAGTGGACAGGGCTGGCGAGCAGTACTTC
d_gene: NA; v_gene: TRBV10-3; j_gene: TRBJ2-3; abundance: NA; CDR3aa: CAISGRGQAVVTDTQYF; CDR3nt: TGTGCCATCAGTGGACGAGGGCAGGCCGTTGTCACAGATACGCAGTATTTT
d_gene: TRBD1; v_gene: TRBV27; j_gene: TRBJ2-1; abundance: NA; CDR3aa: CASSPGQGVYNEQFF; CDR3nt: TGTGCCAGCAGTCCGGGACAGGGGGTTTACAATGAGCAGTTCTTC
d_gene: TRBD1; v_gene: TRBV15; j_gene: TRBJ2-3; abundance: NA; CDR3aa: CATSRDWTGGGTDTQYF; CDR3nt: TGTGCCACCAGCAGAGATTGGACAGGGGGCGGCACAGATACGCAGTATTTT
d_gene: NA; v_gene: TRBV11-2; j_gene: TRBJ1-6; abundance: few; CDR3aa: CASSLRGDRSGNSPLHF; CDR3nt: TGTGCCAGCAGCTTACGTGGCGACAGGTCGGGTAATTCACCCCTCCACTTT
d_gene: NA; v_gene: TRBV5-1; j_gene: TRBJ2-7; abundance: NA; CDR3aa: CASSSTLTYEQYF; CDR3nt: TGCGCCAGCAGTTCGACTCTAACCTACGAGCAGTACTTC
d_gene: NA; v_gene: TRBV6-1; j_gene: TRBJ1-5; abundance: few; CDR3aa: CASRLFGNQPQHF; CDR3nt: TGTGCCAGCAGACTGTTTGGTAATCAGCCCCAGCATTTT
d_gene: NA; v_gene: TRBV2; j_gene: TRBJ2-2; abundance: NA; CDR3aa: CASSSTGYTGELFF; CDR3nt: TGTGCCAGCAGTAGTACAGGTTACACCGGGGAGCTGTTTTTT
d_gene: TRBD1; v_gene: TRBV5-8; j_gene: TRBJ1-1; abundance: NA; CDR3aa: CAREDRGSGAFF; CDR3nt: TGTGCCAGGGAAGACAGGGGATCGGGTGCTTTCTTT
d_gene: TRBD1; v_gene: TRBV2; j_gene: TRBJ1-4; abundance: NA; CDR3aa: CASLGQGAGDEKLFF; CDR3nt: TGTGCCAGCTTGGGTCAGGGGGCAGGCGATGAAAAACTGTTTTTT
d_gene: TRBD1; v_gene: TRBV28; j_gene: TRBJ1-5; abundance: NA; CDR3aa: CASSSPGQGRSSNQPQHF; CDR3nt: TGTGCCAGCAGTTCCCCCGGACAGGGAAGGTCTAGCAATCAGCCCCAGCATTTT
d_gene: NA; v_gene: TRBV11-2; j_gene: TRBJ1-4; abundance: NA; CDR3aa: CASSPPRGSPNEKLFF; CDR3nt: TGTGCCAGCAGCCCCCCACGGGGGTCACCAAATGAAAAACTGTTTTTT
d_gene: TRBD1; v_gene: TRBV19; j_gene: TRBJ2-5; abundance: NA; CDR3aa: CASSIRGQGGETQYF; CDR3nt: TGTGCCAGTAGTATCCGGGGACAGGGTGGGGAGACCCAGTACTTC
d_gene: NA; v_gene: TRBV2; j_gene: TRBJ2-3; abundance: NA; CDR3aa: CASSERRGATDTQYF; CDR3nt: TGTGCCAGCAGTGAGCGCAGAGGAGCCACAGATACGCAGTATTTT
d_gene: TRBD1; v_gene: TRBV5-1; j_gene: TRBJ1-6; abundance: NA; CDR3aa: CASSLSGTGLSRNSPLHF; CDR3nt: TGCGCCAGCAGCTTGTCCGGGACAGGGCTATCTCGGAATTCACCCCTCCACTTT
d_gene: TRBD2; v_gene: TRBV6-1; j_gene: TRBJ2-3; abundance: NA; CDR3aa: CASSAGTSGGYTDTQYF; CDR3nt: TGTGCCAGCAGTGCTGGGACTAGCGGGGGCTACACAGATACGCAGTATTTT
d_gene: NA; v_gene: TRBV5-5; j_gene: TRBJ1-5; abundance: NA; CDR3aa: CASSLGGVNSNQPQHF; CDR3nt: TGTGCCAGCAGCCTAGGGGGAGTCAATAGCAATCAGCCCCAGCATTTT
d_gene: NA; v_gene: TRBV28; j_gene: TRBJ1-2; abundance: NA; CDR3aa: CASSSGAGVIHGYTF; CDR3nt: TGTGCCAGCAGTTCCGGGGCAGGGGTGATTCATGGCTACACCTTC
d_gene: NA; v_gene: TRBV7-9; j_gene: TRBJ2-7; abundance: NA; CDR3aa: CASSSDTYYEQYF; CDR3nt: TGTGCCAGCAGCTCCGACACATACTACGAGCAGTACTTC
d_gene: NA; v_gene: TRBV4-1; j_gene: TRBJ1-2; abundance: NA; CDR3aa: CASSQDWGDGYTF; CDR3nt: TGCGCCAGCAGCCAAGATTGGGGGGATGGCTACACCTTC
d_gene: TRBD1; v_gene: TRBV10-3; j_gene: TRBJ2-3; abundance: NA; CDR3aa: CAISPGQGITDTQYF; CDR3nt: TGTGCCATCAGCCCGGGACAGGGGATCACAGATACGCAGTATTTT
d_gene: NA; v_gene: TRBV6-5; j_gene: TRBJ1-4; abundance: NA; CDR3aa: CASSYSRREKLFF; CDR3nt: TGTGCCAGCAGTTACTCGAGGAGGGAAAAACTGTTTTTT
d_gene: NA; v_gene: TRBV20-1; j_gene: TRBJ1-1; abundance: few; CDR3aa: CTRNGDTEAFF; CDR3nt: TGCACCCGGAACGGGGACACTGAAGCTTTCTTT
d_gene: NA; v_gene: TRBV11-1; j_gene: TRBJ2-2; abundance: NA; CDR3aa: CASSLDLAGQELFF; CDR3nt: TGTGCCAGCAGCTTAGATCTAGCTGGGCAGGAGCTGTTTTTT
d_gene: TRBD1; v_gene: TRBV7-2; j_gene: TRBJ1-2; abundance: NA; CDR3aa: CASSPERPGTGVGYTF; CDR3nt: TGTGCCAGCAGCCCCGAACGCCCCGGGACAGGGGTTGGCTACACCTTC
d_gene: NA; v_gene: TRBV7-9; j_gene: TRBJ2-1; abundance: NA; CDR3aa: CASSPNHLLDYNEQFF; CDR3nt: TGTGCCAGCAGCCCAAATCACCTTCTAGATTACAATGAGCAGTTCTTC
d_gene: NA; v_gene: TRBV13; j_gene: TRBJ1-5; abundance: NA; CDR3aa: CASSAGLNQPQHF; CDR3nt: TGTGCCAGCAGCGCGGGCTTAAATCAGCCCCAGCATTTT
d_gene: TRBD2; v_gene: TRBV9; j_gene: TRBJ2-1; abundance: once; CDR3aa: CASSVGPRASGYNEQFF; CDR3nt: TGTGCCAGCAGCGTAGGTCCTCGGGCTAGCGGCTACAATGAGCAGTTCTTC
d_gene: NA; v_gene: TRBV4-3; j_gene: TRBJ2-7; abundance: once; CDR3aa: CASSQDQGSIYEQYF; CDR3nt: TGCGCCAGCAGCCAAGATCAGGGTAGTATTTACGAGCAGTACTTC